These 5 T cell receptor beta chains were all obtained from the same sample, sequenced in a study of CD8 T cells in Susac syndrome. Random hexamers primed reverse transcription of about 0.5 to 1 ug RNA. TCRdb itself ran the immunoSEQ multiplex PCR reads through MiXCR, one entry per CDR3 protein. Among 330,000 or so distinct CDR3 sequences listed, 85% were seen once. The sequenced material came from CD8+ T cells from PBMCs. The receptor set was obtained from a human donor with multiple sclerosis.

This clonotype was seen a handful of times. V usage is TRBV7-9 and J usage is TRBJ2-2, with D uncertain. The CDR3 covers 16 residues. Trimming left V 3 bases short and J 0 bases short, with 11 bases between. In germline, CDR1 is SEHNR, CDR2 FQNEAQ (reference sequence). CDR3 nucleotides: TGTGCCAGCAGCTTGCTCTTCGGCGCGAACACCGGGGAGCTGTTTTTT. The encoded protein is CASSLLFGANTGELFF.

The V and J genes are TRBV6-2 or TRBV6-3 and TRBJ1-5; 7 bases map to TRBD1. With V trimmed by 6 bases and J by 6 bases, 5 bases remained unmatched. This CDR3 region has 13 residues. Germline V gene sequence: CDR1 MNHEY, CDR2 SVGEGT. CDR3 loop: CASSEQGRQPQHF. The CDR3 DNA is TGTGCCAGCAGCGAACAGGGGCGTCAGCCCCAGCATTTT.

The rearrangement joins TRBV11-2 to TRBJ2-3; D unclear. The germline V gene has CDR1 SGHAT and CDR2 FQNNGV. With 8 bases removed from V and 7 bases from J, the gap between germline ends came to 10 bases. This CDR3 is 11 amino acids long. The CDR3 loop is CASGPIHTQYF. The CDR3 DNA reads as TGTGCCAGCGGTCCCATCCATACGCAGTATTTT.

The sample holds a few counts of this clonotype. V and J are TRBV11-2 and TRBJ1-2; D unresolved. CDR1 SGHAT and CDR2 FQNNGV come from the germline V gene. V was clipped by 5 bases and J by 4 bases, with 14 bases between them. The CDR3 covers 14 residues. In DNA form, the CDR3 reads TGTGCCAGCAGCCTCCCTGGGAGCACCTATGGCTACACCTTC. Protein: CASSLPGSTYGYTF.

The V call is TRBV7-9, the J call TRBJ2-7; 10 bases are a match to TRBD2. Germline CDR1 SEHNR, CDR2 FQNEAQ (reference sequence). Trimming removed 4 bases from V and 3 bases from J; junction bases left unmatched: 6. The CDR3 sequence is 15 residues long. The CDR3 loop reads CASSSIGTSDYEQYF. CDR3 coding DNA: TGTGCCAGCAGCTCCATCGGGACTAGCGACTACGAGCAGTACTTC.